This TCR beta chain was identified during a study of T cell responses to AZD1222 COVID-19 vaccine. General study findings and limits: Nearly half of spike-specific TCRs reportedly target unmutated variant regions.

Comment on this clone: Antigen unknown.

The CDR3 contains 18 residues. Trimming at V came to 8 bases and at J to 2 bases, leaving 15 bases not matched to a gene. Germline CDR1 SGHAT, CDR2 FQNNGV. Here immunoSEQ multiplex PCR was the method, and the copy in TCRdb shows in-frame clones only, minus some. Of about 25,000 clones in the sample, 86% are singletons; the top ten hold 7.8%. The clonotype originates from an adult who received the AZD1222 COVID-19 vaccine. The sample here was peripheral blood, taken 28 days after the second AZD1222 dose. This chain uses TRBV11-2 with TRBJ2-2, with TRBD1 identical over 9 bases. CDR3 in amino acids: CASRLEPTGGPNTGELFF. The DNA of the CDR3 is TGTGCCAGCCGCCTAGAGCCGACAGGGGGGCCCAACACCGGGGAGCTGTTTTTT. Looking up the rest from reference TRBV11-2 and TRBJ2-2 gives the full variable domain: EAGVAQSPRYKIIEKRQSVAFWCNPISGHATLYWYQQILGQGPKLLIQFQNNGVVDDSQLPKDRFSAERLKGVDSTLKIQPAKLEDSAVYLCASRLEPTGGPNTGELFFGEGSRLTVL.